These 3 T cell receptor beta chains originate from one sample sequenced in a study of blood T cell repertoires in COVID-19 (dated by TCRdb to 2018 to 2021). The protocol used for the library was the immunoSEQ multiplex PCR assay. TCRdb retrieved this table from immuneACCESS and kept in-frame rearrangements only. Not all clones are present; in checked studies, unresolved V genes account for under half, and no reason is known for the remainder. In all, the sample holds some 40,000 clones, and about 85% of those were seen once. The top ten clonotypes cover approximately 43% of the sample. Sequenced: peripheral blood. Receptor source: a woman at least 80 years old with acute or convalescent COVID-19.

The chain recombines TRBV5-1 with TRBJ1-4, with D hard to call. Looked up from germline, CDR1 is SGHRS and CDR2 is YFSETQ. Trimming removed 4 bases from V and 8 bases from J, with 15 bases in between. The CDR3 spans 14 residues. CDR3 nucleotide sequence: TGCGCCAGCAGCCCGGACTCCCCCGGGGAAAAACTGTTTTTT. Its translation is CASSPDSPGEKLFF.

Only one count was recorded for this clone. The chain couples TRBV6-2 or TRBV6-3 to TRBJ1-1, with D maybe TRBD1 (5 bases). Per the germline V gene, CDR1 is MNHEY and CDR2 is SVGEGT. This CDR3 has 15 amino acids. Trimming took 6 bases from V and 6 from J, leaving 20 bases between them. The CDR3 DNA is TGTGCCAGCAGCACGATTTCGGGGGTTGAGGCTGAAGCTTTCTTT. Its protein is CASSTISGVEAEAFF.

DNA of the CDR3: TGTGCCAGTAGTATCACAGGGGGGAATGAGCAGTTCTTC. The encoded protein is CASSITGGNEQFF. The gene calls are TRBV19 and TRBJ2-1, with 8 positions matching TRBD1. Germline assignment: CDR1 LNHDA and CDR2 SQIVND (reference sequence). V lost 3 bases to trimming and J lost 7 bases; unmatched junction nucleotides: 2. The CDR3 contains 13 residues.